This T cell receptor (beta chain) was observed in a study of Graves' ophthalmopathy and Graves' hyperthyroidism. Trimming took 2 bases from V and 5 from J; bases not matched to a gene: 8. CDR3 length equals 15 residues. Germline V lookup: CDR1 MNHEY, CDR2 SVGAGI. This clonotype showed up just once. RNA transcripts were the template, and TCR beta CDR3 regions were amplified from them. First-round RT-PCR used HTBI primers; second-round multiplex PCR followed. TCRdb reprocessed the multiplex PCR reads via MiXCR and lists one record per CDR3 protein. The sample has some 380,000 distinct CDR3 sequences; 15% are singletons.

Sequencing input: peripheral blood. The source of this sequence is a woman aged 18-29 years with stable Graves' hyperthyroidism. The chain joins TRBV6-5 to TRBJ1-2; the match to TRBD1 covers 7 bases. CDR3 DNA: TGTGCCAGCAGTTACCGAGAACAGGGGTATTATGGCTACACCTTC. This gives the protein CASSYREQGYYGYTF.